A selection of T cell receptor beta chains follows, all from one sample in a study of blood T cell repertoires in COVID-19. Repertoires were generated with immunoSEQ multiplex PCR, while TCRdb's copy carries only in-frame clones and drops some. The sample records under 250,000 clones, roughly 88% being singletons. Sequenced material: peripheral blood. These receptors were obtained from an elderly man with acute or convalescent COVID-19. CDR3s include the opening cysteine and the closing phenylalanine or tryptophan. The D gene is left open where the match is weak. Clone size is given for some rows only: seen once, a few or many times, or a class if the clone is expanded.

clone_size,v_call,d_call,j_call,cdr3_nt,cdr3_aa
NA,TRBV2,TRBD1,TRBJ1-4,TGTGCCAGCAGTGAAGAGGGGACAGGGGGGCGGAAAAAAAAACTGTTTTTT,CASSEEGTGGRKKKLFF
once,TRBV2,NA,TRBJ2-5,TGTGCCAGCAGTGATTTGGGGCTGGGGAGGCAGGAGACCCAGTACTTC,CASSDLGLGRQETQYF
NA,TRBV6-5,TRBD2,TRBJ2-2,TGTGCCAGCAGGGATAGCGGGGGGCCCGGGGAGCTGTTTTTT,CASRDSGGPGELFF
NA,TRBV7-2,NA,TRBJ2-3,TGTGCCAGCAGCTTAGATCCACAGACCACAGATACGCAGTATTTT,CASSLDPQTTDTQYF
NA,TRBV2,NA,TRBJ1-2,TGTGCCAGCAGAGTGGGGGCCCTTGGCTACACCTTC,CASRVGALGYTF
NA,TRBV19,NA,TRBJ2-2,TGTGCCAGTAGTACCCCGGGAGAACTTTTAGTTAAGACCGGGGAGCTGTTTTTT,CASSTPGELLVKTGELFF
NA,TRBV5-1,NA,TRBJ1-1,TGCGCCAGCAGCTTATCACAGGGTTTGAACACTGAAGCTTTCTTT,CASSLSQGLNTEAFF
few,TRBV7-2,NA,TRBJ1-2,TGTGCCAGCAGCTCGAGGCCGAACTATGGCTACACCTTC,CASSSRPNYGYTF
few,TRBV9,NA,TRBJ1-1,TGTGCCAGCAGCGTAGGGACCCAGGGCACTGAAGCTTTCTTT,CASSVGTQGTEAFF
NA,TRBV6-5,TRBD1,TRBJ1-5,TGTGCCAGCAGTAAATCAGGGGGCGCGGGGCAGCCCCAGCATTTT,CASSKSGGAGQPQHF
few,TRBV4-2,NA,TRBJ1-5,TGTGCCAGCAGCCAAGACAGATTTCAGCCCCAGCATTTT,CASSQDRFQPQHF
few,TRBV6-5,NA,TRBJ1-2,TGTGCCAGCAGTCCCGACAGGAACTATGGCTACACCTTC,CASSPDRNYGYTF
NA,TRBV27,TRBD1,TRBJ2-5,TGTGCCAGCAGTTCTACTACTCGACAGGGCCAAGAGACCCAGTACTTC,CASSSTTRQGQETQYF
NA,TRBV7-4,NA,TRBJ1-1,TGTGCCAGCAGCGGGGAGGTTGCGGGGGTGAGAACCACTGAAGCTTTCTTT,CASSGEVAGVRTTEAFF
NA,TRBV28,TRBD1,TRBJ2-6,TGTGCCAGCAGTATACAGGGGTTAGGGGCCAACGTCCTGACTTTC,CASSIQGLGANVLTF
NA,TRBV5-1,NA,TRBJ1-1,TGCGCCAGCAGCTTGGGGCGCCCTGGGGGCGAAGCTTTCTTT,CASSLGRPGGEAFF
NA,TRBV6-4,NA,TRBJ1-2,TGTGCCAGCAGGGGACCCGGAGGGCATGGCTACACCTTC,CASRGPGGHGYTF
NA,TRBV6-5,TRBD1,TRBJ1-1,TGTGCCAGCAGCCAGAGGACAGGGACCACTGAAGCTTTCTTT,CASSQRTGTTEAFF
NA,TRBV9,NA,TRBJ1-4,TGTGCCAGCAGCGTCTCTGGGAGTGCAACTAATGAAAAACTGTTTTTT,CASSVSGSATNEKLFF
NA,TRBV19,TRBD2,TRBJ2-3,TGTGCCAGTAGTATGGGAGGGGTTCCAGATACGCAGTATTTT,CASSMGGVPDTQYF
once,TRBV5-1,TRBD1,TRBJ1-3,TGCGCCAGCAGCTTCACCGGGACAGCCGTCTCTGGAAACACCATATATTTT,CASSFTGTAVSGNTIYF
NA,TRBV19,TRBD1,TRBJ1-2,TGTGCCAGTAGTCTTGGACAGGGCGGCTACACCTTC,CASSLGQGGYTF
NA,TRBV9,NA,TRBJ2-1,TGTGCCAGCAGCTCCCAGTCTCTCCAGCAGTTCTTC,CASSSQSLQQFF
NA,TRBV3-1/TRBV3-2,NA,TRBJ2-1,TGTGCCAGCAGCCTATGGACTATTAGTTCCTACAATGAGCAGTTCTTC,CASSLWTISSYNEQFF
NA,TRBV28,NA,TRBJ1-1,TGTGCCAGCAGTTGGTCCAGGCCTGTTGAAGCTTTCTTT,CASSWSRPVEAFF
NA,TRBV5-8,NA,TRBJ1-5,TGTGCCAGCAGCCCTGTCCTTAGCAATCAGCCCCAGCATTTT,CASSPVLSNQPQHF
NA,TRBV24-1,TRBD1,TRBJ1-5,TGTGCCACCAGTGATTCGAACAGGGGGACTAGCAATCAGCCCCAGCATTTT,CATSDSNRGTSNQPQHF
NA,TRBV28,TRBD1,TRBJ1-1,TGTGCCAGCAGTAATGGACAGGGGCCGCCCGGTGAAGCTTTCTTT,CASSNGQGPPGEAFF
NA,TRBV7-2,NA,TRBJ1-2,TGTGCCAGCAGCTTAGGGGGCCTAGAAGGCTACACCTTC,CASSLGGLEGYTF
NA,TRBV3-1/TRBV3-2,NA,TRBJ1-3,TGTGCCAGCAGTCCCCAATGGAGCACCTCTGGAAACACCATATATTTT,CASSPQWSTSGNTIYF
NA,TRBV7-9,TRBD2,TRBJ2-5,TGTGCCAGCAGGCTAGCGGGAGGGGGTTCGGGAGAGACCCAGTACTTC,CASRLAGGGSGETQYF
once,TRBV6-1,TRBD2,TRBJ2-6,TGTGCCAGCAGTGGCGGGGGAGCGGTAGGGGCCAACGTCCTGACTTTC,CASSGGGAVGANVLTF
NA,TRBV6-5,NA,TRBJ2-3,TGTGCCAGCAGGCTAGCTTCCCAAGTCGATACGCAGTATTTT,CASRLASQVDTQYF
once,TRBV11-3,NA,TRBJ2-7,TGTGCCAGCGGCAAAGACAGGCTCCACGAGCAGTACTTC,CASGKDRLHEQYF
NA,TRBV4-3,NA,TRBJ1-1,TGCGCCAGCAGCCAACCGGGTCCGGGAATCGCTGAAGCTTTCTTT,CASSQPGPGIAEAFF
NA,TRBV5-1,NA,TRBJ1-6,TGCGCCAGCAGCTTGCCGGGGACACAGAATTCACCCCTCCACTTT,CASSLPGTQNSPLHF
NA,TRBV18,NA,TRBJ1-2,TGTGCCAGCTCACCACGGGGGGTGGACGGCTACACCTTC,CASSPRGVDGYTF
NA,TRBV7-3,TRBD2,TRBJ2-1,TGTGCCAGCAGCTTGGGACTAGCGGTCTACAATGAGCAGTTCTTC,CASSLGLAVYNEQFF
NA,TRBV5-1,TRBD2,TRBJ2-7,TGCGCCAGCAGCCCTAGCGGGAGTGGCGAGCAGTACTTC,CASSPSGSGEQYF
NA,TRBV15,NA,TRBJ2-7,TGTGCCACCAGCAGAGGTCAGACTTATAGGCCCTTCTCCTACGAGCAGTACTTC,CATSRGQTYRPFSYEQYF
NA,TRBV29-1,TRBD1,TRBJ2-3,TGCAGCACGAGGACAGGGACAGATACGCAGTATTTT,CSTRTGTDTQYF
NA,TRBV18,NA,TRBJ2-2,TGTGCCAGCTCAGACGACAGGAGTAGCACCGGGGAGCTGTTTTTT,CASSDDRSSTGELFF
few,TRBV24-1,NA,TRBJ1-3,TGTGCCACCAGTGAGCCCCAGGGTTCGTCCGGAAACACCATATATTTT,CATSEPQGSSGNTIYF
NA,TRBV11-2,NA,TRBJ1-1,TGTGCCAGCAGCTTAAAGGGGACAAGCTCAGCTGAAGCTTTCTTT,CASSLKGTSSAEAFF
NA,TRBV28,NA,TRBJ1-2,TGTGCCAGCAGTTTAATGGGTAGCGGCTACACCTTC,CASSLMGSGYTF
NA,TRBV10-3,TRBD1,TRBJ1-2,TGTGCCATCAGTGGTGACAGGGTCTATGGCTACACCTTC,CAISGDRVYGYTF
NA,TRBV3-1/TRBV3-2,NA,TRBJ1-1,TGTGCCAGCAGCCGGGTCGGGGGGCCTACTGAAGCTTTCTTT,CASSRVGGPTEAFF
NA,TRBV7-9,NA,TRBJ2-6,TGTGCCGTTGGAGCAGATCTTACCTCTGGGGCCAACGTCCTGACTTTC,CAVGADLTSGANVLTF
NA,TRBV4-1,TRBD1,TRBJ1-5,TGCGCCAGCAGTGACTGGACAGGGGGCGATCAGCCCCAGCATTTT,CASSDWTGGDQPQHF
NA,TRBV5-1,NA,TRBJ1-6,TGCGCCAGCAGCTTCTCGACTGATTATAATTCACCCCTCCACTTT,CASSFSTDYNSPLHF
NA,TRBV29-1,NA,TRBJ1-1,TGCAGCGTCTCATTCAGACATTCGAACACTGAAGCTTTCTTT,CSVSFRHSNTEAFF
NA,TRBV28,NA,TRBJ2-7,TGTGCCAGCACTACGGGGATGAGCTACGAGCAGTACTTC,CASTTGMSYEQYF
NA,TRBV7-2,TRBD1,TRBJ2-3,TGTGCCAGCAGCCGGGACAGCCAGTCAGATACGCAGTATTTT,CASSRDSQSDTQYF
NA,TRBV14,NA,TRBJ2-5,TGTGCCAGCAGCCAAGGTCCCGGCAGGCAAGAGACCCAGTACTTC,CASSQGPGRQETQYF
NA,TRBV28,TRBD1,TRBJ1-3,TGTGCCAGCAGTCAGACAGGGGAAGGAAACACCATATATTTT,CASSQTGEGNTIYF